Shown below are 16 T cell receptor beta chains from a single sample sequenced in a study of CD8 T cells in ankylosing spondylitis. Findings of the study overall: A TCR beta motif of 7 or 8 highly homologous variants appeared characteristic of ankylosing spondylitis blood.

MiXCR, run by TCRdb on the 5' RACE reads, gives a single entry per CDR3 protein. The data show 750,000 to 850,000 distinct CDR3 sequences, with 12% seen just once and approximately 0.51% held by the top ten. These receptors lack a known antigen. The sequenced sample consisted of blood, either unsorted or a sorted T cell fraction (not recorded which). The receptors here all came from a male donor with ankylosing spondylitis.

The gene calls are TRBV11-2 and TRBJ2-6; TRBD1 is a possible D gene (5 bases). CDR1 and CDR2 from the germline V gene are SGHAT and FQNNGV. V lost 1 base to trimming and J lost 0 bases, with 16 bases between them. This CDR3 is 19 amino acids long. CDR3 sequence: CASSLVFRRQNSGANVLTF. CDR3 nucleotides: TGTGCCAGCAGCTTAGTGTTCAGGAGACAGAACTCTGGGGCCAACGTCCTGACTTTC.

In its sample, this clonotype was seen a few times. The V call is TRBV5-5, the J call TRBJ1-2; TRBD1 might be the D (6 bases). The length of the CDR3 is 15 residues. V shed 1 base and J shed 6 bases, with 16 bases lying between them. CDR1 is SGHKS, CDR2 YYEKEE, per germline (reference sequence). CDR3: CASSLFGLGGDGYTF. The CDR3 DNA reads as TGTGCCAGCAGCTTGTTTGGTTTGGGGGGCGATGGCTACACCTTC.

At least ten counts were recorded for this clonotype. The chain has TRBV5-1 and TRBJ2-2; 7 bases fit TRBD1. The CDR3 extends over 14 amino acids. Trimming at V came to 4 bases and at J to 6 bases, leaving 6 bases not matched to a gene. Germline V gene sequence: CDR1 SGHRS, CDR2 YFSETQ. The CDR3 is CASSADRDSGELFF. The CDR3 DNA sequence: TGCGCCAGCAGCGCCGACAGGGATTCCGGGGAGCTGTTTTTT. Full variable domain (missing parts from reference TRBV5-1 and TRBJ2-2): KAGVTQTPRYLIKTRGQQVTLSCSPISGHRSVSWYQQTPGQGLQFLFEYFSETQRNKGNFPGRFSGRQFSNSRSEMNVSTLELGDSALYLCASSADRDSGELFFGEGSRLTVL.

The chain links TRBV6-2 or TRBV6-3 to TRBJ2-1; TRBD2 is a possible D gene (5 bases). V was pared by 2 bases and J by 12 bases, with 8 bases between. Per the germline V gene, CDR1 is MNHEY and CDR2 is SVGEGT. The CDR3 totals 11 residues. This CDR3 reads CASSYVGVQFF. The CDR3, as DNA: TGTGCCAGCAGTTACGTGGGAGTGCAGTTCTTC.

This clonotype was recorded many times. The V call is TRBV7-2, the J call TRBJ2-5; a weak D match, TRBD1 (5 bases). Trimming cost V 1 base and J 4 bases, with 13 bases left between them. Per the germline V gene, CDR1 is SGHTA and CDR2 is FQGNSA. The CDR3 is 15 amino acids. CDR3 bases: TGTGCCAGCAGCTTAGTTCCGACAGCCCCAGAGACCCAGTACTTC. It is translated as CASSLVPTAPETQYF.

In this sample, this clonotype turned up a few times. The chain carries TRBV20-1 and TRBJ2-7; TRBD1 matches 10 bases. This CDR3 comprises 13 residues. The V gene's germline CDR1 is DFQATT and CDR2 SNEGSKA (reference sequence). After removal of 5 bases from V and 7 bases from J, the junction contained 8 bases not matched to a gene. The CDR3 is CSAPGTGVIEQYF. The CDR3 bases are TGCAGTGCTCCCGGGACAGGGGTAATAGAGCAGTACTTC.

The chain couples TRBV6-2 or TRBV6-3 to TRBJ2-1; D not certain. Trimming took off 0 bases at V and 5 bases at J, with 20 bases between the two ends. The CDR3 sequence is 18 residues long. CDR1 and CDR2 (germline): MNHEY, SVGEGT. In DNA form, the CDR3 reads TGTGCCAGCAGTTACTCCGCGTTGGCGGCTTCGTCTGACAATGAGCAGTTCTTC. It yields the protein CASSYSALAASSDNEQFF.

V gene TRBV20-1 combines with J gene TRBJ1-5; D possibly corresponds to TRBD1 (6 bases). The CDR3 totals 13 residues. V shed 1 base and J shed 6 bases, with 10 bases lying between them. Germline V gene sequence: CDR1 DFQATT, CDR2 SNEGSKA (reference sequence). The CDR3 spells CSARGRGRQPQHF. The CDR3, as DNA: TGCAGTGCTAGAGGCAGGGGCCGTCAGCCCCAGCATTTT.

This clonotype was detected many times. The V call is TRBV6-2 or TRBV6-3, the J call TRBJ2-2, with 10 bases that match TRBD2. Germline assignment: CDR1 MNHEY and CDR2 SVGEGT. The CDR3 consists of 16 residues. Trimming took 8 bases from V and 4 from J; bases not matched to a gene: 10. DNA of the CDR3: TGTGCCAGCTCGGGTAGCGGGAGGTTGCGCACCGGGGAGCTGTTTTTT. Its protein is CASSGSGRLRTGELFF.

V is TRBV28 and J is TRBJ2-3; D might be TRBD1 (7 bases). CDR1 is MDHEN and CDR2 is SYDVKM in the germline V gene. Trimming pared 2 bases from V and 3 bases from J, leaving 18 bases between. The CDR3 runs 17 residues. Written as DNA, the CDR3 is TGTGCCAGCAGTTTACGGTCCTGGACAGGAGGGACAGATACGCAGTATTTT. It is translated as CASSLRSWTGGTDTQYF. Together with reference TRBV28 and TRBJ2-3, the CDR3 gives the full variable domain: DVKVTQSSRYLVKRTGEKVFLECVQDMDHENMFWYRQDPGLGLRLIYFSYDVKMKEKGDIPEGYSVSREKKERFSLILESASTNQTSMYLCASSLRSWTGGTDTQYFGPGTRLTVL.

This clonotype was found a few times. The gene calls are TRBV20-1 and TRBJ1-6, with 7 positions matching TRBD1. CDR3 size: 14 residues. V lost 1 base to trimming and J lost 9 bases; unmatched junction nucleotides: 6. Germline V gives CDR1 DFQATT, CDR2 SNEGSKA (reference sequence). In DNA, the CDR3 is TGCAGTGCTAGAGTTGGCAGGGGGAGTTCACCCCTCCACTTT. Translated: CSARVGRGSSPLHF.

This clonotype occurred a few times. The chain combines TRBV7-6 with TRBJ2-7; 7 bases are shared with TRBD1. Germline assignment: CDR1 SGHVS and CDR2 FNYEAQ. The CDR3 extends over 14 amino acids. J was trimmed by 3 bases and V by 3 bases; bases with no gene match: 5. The CDR3 DNA sequence: TGTGCCAGCAGCTTTGGACAGGAGAACTACGAGCAGTACTTC. Amino acid sequence: CASSFGQENYEQYF.

This chain connects TRBV5-1 to TRBJ2-5; a possible D gene is TRBD1 (6 bases). CDR1 is SGHRS and CDR2 is YFSETQ in the germline V gene. The CDR3 runs to 14 residues. V dropped 5 bases and J dropped 4 bases, with 15 bases sitting between them. The DNA of the CDR3 is TGCGCCAGCAGTTTTAAACAGGGCGGAGAGACCCAGTACTTC. Translation gives CASSFKQGGETQYF.

This chain connects TRBV24-1 to TRBJ2-2; 7 positions agree with TRBD1. This CDR3 has 17 amino acids. Germline V CDR1 and CDR2: KGHDR, SFDVKD. With V trimmed by 1 base and J by 0 bases, 4 bases remained unmatched. CDR3 nucleotide sequence: TGTGCCACCAGTGATTTCCCCGGGACAGCGAACACCGGGGAGCTGTTTTTT. Residues: CATSDFPGTANTGELFF.

A note on this clonotype: A read error may account for a junction end that differs from germline. The chain combines TRBV20-1 with TRBJ2-1, with D possibly matching TRBD1 (6 bases). This CDR3 is built from 14 residues. Germline V gene sequence: CDR1 DFQATT, CDR2 SNEGSKA (reference sequence). CDR3 in DNA: TGCAGTGCCAGAGATTCCAGGGGCAGCGATGAGCAGTTCTTC. It codes for CSARDSRGSDEQFF.

This clonotype appeared a few times. DNA for the CDR3: TGTGCCAGCAGCTTTAGCGGGAGGGCCGACACAGATACGCAGTATTTT. Translating gives CASSFSGRADTDTQYF. The genes are TRBV5-6 and TRBJ2-3, with 11 bases that match TRBD2. In germline, CDR1 is SGHDT, CDR2 YYEEEE. This CDR3 has 16 residues. Trimming removed 2 bases from V and 2 bases from J; junction bases left unmatched: 4.